These 25 T cell receptor beta chains came from one sample sequenced in a study of CD8 T cell repertoires and HIV-1 epitope variants. The antigens for these receptors are not known. Libraries were prepared by immunoSEQ multiplex PCR; TCRdb keeps only in-frame clonotypes and omits some of them. The table includes approximately 5,000 clones, more than 65% detected once. Sequenced material: cultured CD8+ T cells derived from PBMCs. The receptors derive from a male donor with HIV.

This chain connects TRBV7-3 to TRBJ2-1, with unresolved D. In germline, CDR1 is SGHTA, CDR2 FQGTGA. This CDR3 is built from 13 residues. The ends were cut back, 6 bases at V and 7 bases at J, with 13 bases in the middle. CDR3 residues: CASSLNSVNEQFF. In DNA form, the CDR3 reads TGTGCCAGCAGTCTTAATTCGGTGAATGAGCAGTTCTTC.

CDR3 sequence (DNA): TGTGCCAGCAGCTTCGCGGGGGAGTACAATGAGCAGTTCTTC. This gives the protein CASSFAGEYNEQFF. This rearrangement joins TRBV7-9 to TRBJ2-1; 7 nucleotides match TRBD2. J was trimmed by 4 bases and V by 3 bases; bases with no gene match: 3. CDR3 length: 14 amino acids. CDR1 is SEHNR, CDR2 FQNEAQ, per germline (reference sequence).

The chain combines TRBV5-1 with TRBJ2-7; TRBD1 aligns across 8 bases. J was trimmed by 6 bases and V by 0 bases; bases with no gene match: 5. Per the germline V gene, CDR1 is SGHRS and CDR2 is YFSETQ. This CDR3 contains 14 residues. The chain's CDR3 is CASSLANRGSEQYF. The CDR3 DNA reads TGCGCCAGCAGCTTGGCCAACAGGGGGAGCGAGCAGTACTTC.

The genes are TRBV29-1 and TRBJ1-1, with 9 bases fitting TRBD1. Trimming removed 6 bases from V and 3 bases from J; junction bases left unmatched: 8. The CDR3 runs 14 residues. Germline CDR1 SQVTM, CDR2 ANQGSEA. The CDR3 spells CSVVDRGRDTEAFF. The CDR3 DNA follows: TGCAGCGTGGTGGACAGGGGTCGGGACACTGAAGCTTTCTTT.

CDR3 sequence (DNA): TGTGCCAGCAGCTTCCAGGGATTCCACGAGCAGTACTTC. It codes for CASSFQGFHEQYF. The chain joins TRBV7-9 to TRBJ2-7; a possible D gene is TRBD1 (5 bases). The CDR3 runs to 13 residues. Trimming stripped 3 bases from V and 5 bases from J, with 11 bases between. Germline CDR1 reads SEHNR; CDR2 reads FQNEAQ (reference sequence). The variable domain in full, completed from reference TRBV7-9 and TRBJ2-7, reads DTGVSQNPRHKITKRGQNVTFRCDPISEHNRLYWYRQTLGQGPEFLTYFQNEAQLEKSRLLSDRFSAERPKGSFSTLEIQRTEQGDSAMYLCASSFQGFHEQYFGPGTRLTVT.

The chain couples TRBV7-6 to TRBJ1-2; TRBD1 is a possible D gene (5 bases). V was trimmed by 1 base and J by 8 bases, leaving 11 bases between them. Germline-derived CDR1 and CDR2 are SGHVS and FNYEAQ. The CDR3 has 13 residues. The CDR3 DNA reads as TGTGCCAGCAGCTTAGGCGGGGGGGAAGGCTACACCTTC. It translates to CASSLGGGEGYTF.

The rearrangement joins TRBV7-9 to TRBJ2-4; D may be TRBD1 (6 bases). Trimming removed 2 bases from V and 3 bases from J, with 11 bases in between. The CDR3 has 15 residues. Germline assignment: CDR1 SEHNR and CDR2 FQNEAQ (reference sequence). CDR3 residues: CASSLQGGVKNIQYF. The CDR3 nucleotides read TGTGCCAGCAGCTTACAAGGGGGAGTCAAAAACATTCAGTACTTC.

The chain recombines TRBV19 with TRBJ2-7; D is perhaps TRBD1 (5 bases). The CDR3 totals 13 residues. The V and J ends lost 5 bases and 3 bases respectively, with 11 bases between them. Germline-derived CDR1 and CDR2 are LNHDA and SQIVND (reference sequence). The CDR3 protein is CASSEQADYEQYF. DNA for the CDR3: TGTGCCAGTAGTGAACAGGCGGACTACGAGCAGTACTTC.

The chain links TRBV29-1 to TRBJ2-1; unclear D gene. Germline loops: CDR1 SQVTM, CDR2 ANQGSEA. V was clipped by 0 bases and J by 1 base, with 10 bases between them. CDR3 length: 15 amino acids. The CDR3 region has the DNA TGCAGCGTTGAAGATCTCCAGGATTCCTACAATGAGCAGTTCTTC. Protein: CSVEDLQDSYNEQFF.

This clone is a singleton in its sample. V is TRBV27 and J is TRBJ2-7; 10 positions agree with TRBD2. V trimming: 10 bases; J trimming: 0 bases; junction bases outside the gene matches: 30. Germline values: CDR1 MNHEY, CDR2 SMNVEV (reference sequence). The CDR3 is 22 residues long. As DNA, the CDR3 is TGTGCCACCAGACATATTAGAAGGGAGTGGGTACTAGCGGGACCTATCTCCTACGAGCAGTACTTC. It is translated as CATRHIRREWVLAGPISYEQYF.

The chain uses TRBV11-2 and TRBJ2-2, with TRBD1 identical over 7 bases. CDR1 SGHAT and CDR2 FQNNGV come from the germline V gene. V lost 5 bases and J lost 6; bases outside the gene matches: 6. The CDR3 totals 14 residues. In DNA, the CDR3 is TGTGCCAGCAGCACCTACAGGGGCGCCGGGGAGCTGTTTTTT. Amino acid sequence: CASSTYRGAGELFF.

The chain joins TRBV10-2 to TRBJ2-3; D is tentatively TRBD1 or TRBD2 (5 bases each). CDR1 is WSHSY and CDR2 is SAAADI in the germline V gene. The CDR3 spans 16 residues. V dropped 5 bases and J dropped 0 bases, with 15 bases sitting between them. CDR3: CASSPFRETSTDTQYF. In DNA, the CDR3 is TGCGCCAGCAGTCCCTTCAGGGAGACTAGCACAGATACGCAGTATTTT.

V usage is TRBV28 and J usage is TRBJ2-2; 9 bases are shared with TRBD2. CDR3 length equals 13 residues. Germline V gene data show CDR1 as MDHEN and CDR2 as SYDVKM. The CDR3 here is CGMKREDTGELFF. The CDR3 bases are TGTGGTATGAAGCGGGAGGACACCGGGGAGCTGTTTTTT.

The chain has TRBV19 and TRBJ2-7, with D unclear. This CDR3 contains 13 residues. With 8 bases removed from V and 7 bases from J, the gap between germline ends came to 18 bases. Germline V lookup: CDR1 LNHDA, CDR2 SQIVND (reference sequence). The CDR3 here is CASSPGPQREQYF. In DNA form, the CDR3 reads TGTGCCAGTTCCCCCGGACCCCAACGGGAGCAGTACTTC. The complete variable domain, with remaining parts taken from reference TRBV19 and TRBJ2-7, reads DGGITQSPKYLFRKEGQNVTLSCEQNLNHDAMYWYRQDPGQGLRLIYYSQIVNDFQKGDIAEGYSVSREKKESFPLTVTSAQKNPTAFYLCASSPGPQREQYFGPGTRLTVT.

The chain carries TRBV7-2 and TRBJ2-7; 11 bases fit TRBD2. The V gene's germline CDR1 is SGHTA and CDR2 FQGNSA. The CDR3 totals 15 residues. Germline trimming cut 6 bases from V and 3 bases from J; bases unmatched to any gene: 7. CDR3 protein: CASRPRTSGYYEQYF. In DNA form, the CDR3 reads TGTGCCAGCAGACCGAGGACTAGCGGGTACTACGAGCAGTACTTC.

The rearrangement links TRBV11-2 to TRBJ1-4, with D maybe TRBD1 (6 bases). Trimming removed 2 bases from V and 3 bases from J, with 16 bases in between. This CDR3 comprises 17 residues. CDR1 is SGHAT and CDR2 is FQNNGV in the germline V gene. CDR3 coding DNA: TGTGCCAGCAGCTTAATTTCTCAGGGGCCAGCTAATGAAAAACTGTTTTTT. It specifies CASSLISQGPANEKLFF.

The V and J genes are TRBV7-8 and TRBJ2-1; no clear D gene. From germline, CDR1 is SGHVS and CDR2 FQNEAQ. The CDR3 is made up of 15 amino acids. V lost 5 bases to trimming and J lost 4 bases, with 15 bases between them. For the CDR3, the DNA is TGTGCCAGCAGCCCGCTCGGTCCTACTTACAATGAGCAGTTCTTC. It specifies CASSPLGPTYNEQFF.

The gene calls are TRBV6-1 and TRBJ1-4; the match to TRBD1 covers 10 bases. This CDR3 spans 21 amino acids. Germline V lookup: CDR1 MNHNS, CDR2 SASEGT. V shed 0 bases and J 8 bases; nucleotides not matched to a gene: 21. CDR3 DNA sequence: TGTGCCAGCAGTGAAGCGGTGACGAGACAGGGGGCGACGGGATTTAGAGAAAAACTGTTTTTT. Translation: CASSEAVTRQGATGFREKLFF.

The chain has TRBV28 and TRBJ1-2; D is perhaps TRBD1 (6 bases). CDR3 length: 12 residues. Germline V gene lookup returns CDR1 MDHEN and CDR2 SYDVKM. V lost 11 bases to trimming and J lost 7 bases, with 17 bases between them. CDR3 in amino acids: CAVGGGGGGYTF. The CDR3 coding sequence is TGTGCCGTAGGAGGGGGAGGTGGTGGCTACACCTTC.

The rearrangement joins TRBV6-1 to TRBJ2-4; D gene uncertain. The V and J ends lost 1 base and 7 bases respectively, with 14 bases between them. Germline CDR1 MNHNS, CDR2 SASEGT. The CDR3 is 15 amino acids. The CDR3 nucleotides are TGTGCCAGCAGTGAAGAGGATGGGTTCCCGAACATTCAGTACTTC. It codes for CASSEEDGFPNIQYF.

The rearrangement links TRBV28 to TRBJ1-3, with D hard to call. The CDR3 is 15 residues long. V lost 8 bases and J lost 0, with 14 bases in between. Germline V gene data show CDR1 as MDHEN and CDR2 as SYDVKM. CDR3 residues: CASSWRVISGNTIYF. The CDR3 nucleotides are TGTGCCAGCTCGTGGAGGGTGATCTCTGGAAACACCATATATTTT.

The V call is TRBV5-1, the J call TRBJ2-5; D may be TRBD1 (6 bases). The CDR3 contains 14 residues. The ends were cut back, 0 bases at V and 2 bases at J, with 8 bases in the middle. The V gene's germline CDR1 is SGHRS and CDR2 YFSETQ. In DNA form, the CDR3 reads TGCGCCAGCAGCTTGGCCGGACAGCAAGAGACCCAGTACTTC. It translates to CASSLAGQQETQYF.

A few counts support this clone. J is TRBJ2-4 and V is TRBV28, with D possibly being TRBD1 or TRBD2 (5 bases each). The CDR3 has 15 amino acids. V lost 4 bases and J 9 bases, leaving 19 bases between the germline ends. Germline CDR1 is MDHEN and CDR2 is SYDVKM. The CDR3, as DNA: TGTGCCAGCAGTTCCGGGACCCCTGATGTGGGCATTCAGTACTTC. As protein: CASSSGTPDVGIQYF.

In this sample, this clone turned up a few times. The chain uses TRBV27 and TRBJ2-7, with a weak D call TRBD1 (6 bases). There are 14 residues in the CDR3. V was trimmed by 0 bases and J by 3 bases, leaving 9 bases between them. Germline-derived CDR1 and CDR2 are MNHEY and SMNVEV (reference sequence). CDR3 protein: CASSLSGANYEQYF. The DNA for the CDR3 is TGTGCCAGCAGTTTATCGGGGGCAAACTACGAGCAGTACTTC.

J is TRBJ1-1 and V is TRBV28; D call uncertain. Germline CDR1 and CDR2: MDHEN and SYDVKM. The CDR3 is 15 residues long. Trimming stripped 2 bases from V and 2 bases from J, with 12 bases between. In DNA form, the CDR3 reads TGTGCCAGCAGTTTAGAAGTCGGCGGAAACACTGAAGCTTTCTTT. Protein sequence: CASSLEVGGNTEAFF.